This T cell receptor (beta chain) originates from a study of blood T cell repertoires in COVID-19. Participant-reported clinical history was the basis for cohort assignment. As concerns this clone: In the same sample, other DNA sequences code for this CDR3.

TCRdb's table, derived via immunoSEQ multiplex PCR, lists solely in-frame clones and lacks some. The table has 200,000 to 250,000 clones, 75% to 85% seen once. CDR1 is MNHEY, CDR2 SVGAGI, per germline. Germline trimming cut 2 bases from V and 4 bases from J; bases unmatched to any gene: 5. The CDR3 runs 15 residues. This receptor was identified in a man aged 25-45 years with acute COVID-19. The sample was PBMCs or T cells enriched from blood (not recorded which). This sequence joins TRBV6-5 and TRBJ1-2; the match to TRBD1 covers 9 bases. This CDR3 is CASSYRGQGVYGYTF. DNA of the CDR3: TGTGCCAGCAGTTACCGGGGACAGGGAGTCTATGGCTACACCTTC.